The rows below give T cell receptor beta chains drawn from one sample of a study of blood T cells in healthy people across ages. TCRdb called the 5' RACE reads again in MiXCR, with one record for every CDR3 protein. The table includes about 780,000 distinct CDR3 sequences, around 50% detected once. Source material: blood. These receptors originate from a man older than 75 in good health. Each CDR3 is given with its conserved first and last residue. D genes are given only for firm matches. Some rows have no size entry. The others give once, few or many, or a class for an expanded clone.

CDR3 DNA: TGCAGTACGGACAGGGGAAGGGGCTACACCTTC
CDR3 protein: CSTDRGRGYTF
D gene: TRBD1
clone size: few
V gene: TRBV20-1
J gene: TRBJ1-2

CDR3 DNA: TGCGCCAGCAGCTTGGACGGGAGTAAGGGTGAGCAGTTCTTC
CDR3 protein: CASSLDGSKGEQFF
D gene: -
clone size: few
V gene: TRBV5-1
J gene: TRBJ2-1

CDR3 DNA: TGTGCCAGCAGGCACGAACAGGGGTCCCACGAGCAGTACTTC
CDR3 protein: CASRHEQGSHEQYF
D gene: TRBD1
clone size: few
V gene: TRBV12-3/TRBV12-4
J gene: TRBJ2-7

CDR3 DNA: TGTGCCAGCAGGGGACACCTAAGCACAGATACGCAGTATTTT
CDR3 protein: CASRGHLSTDTQYF
D gene: -
clone size: -
V gene: TRBV11-2
J gene: TRBJ2-3

CDR3 DNA: TGCAGCGCCGCGGGACTGAGGGAGCAGTTCTTC
CDR3 protein: CSAAGLREQFF
D gene: -
clone size: -
V gene: TRBV29-1
J gene: TRBJ2-1

CDR3 DNA: TGCGCCGGCAGCCGAGGACAGGGGGCGGTTACAGATACGCAGTATTTT
CDR3 protein: CAGSRGQGAVTDTQYF
D gene: TRBD1
clone size: -
V gene: TRBV4-1
J gene: TRBJ2-3

CDR3 DNA: TGTGCCAGCAGCGTAGACGGGTCGCAAGCGACCCAGTACTTC
CDR3 protein: CASSVDGSQATQYF
D gene: -
clone size: once
V gene: TRBV9
J gene: TRBJ2-5

CDR3 DNA: TGTGCCAGCAACCGAGTGCAAAAGGGTGGCTACACCTTC
CDR3 protein: CASNRVQKGGYTF
D gene: -
clone size: -
V gene: TRBV3-1
J gene: TRBJ1-2

CDR3 DNA: TGCGCCAGCAGCCAACCACAGGGGGCCCAAGAGACCCAGTACTTC
CDR3 protein: CASSQPQGAQETQYF
D gene: TRBD1
clone size: -
V gene: TRBV5-1
J gene: TRBJ2-5

CDR3 DNA: TGTGCCAGCAGCTCCTCAGGGGTCACAGAGACGCAGTATTTT
CDR3 protein: CASSSSGVTETQYF
D gene: -
clone size: -
V gene: TRBV7-3
J gene: TRBJ2-3

CDR3 DNA: TGTGCCAGCAGCTTTCAAGGGGTGGGGGAGCAGTACTTC
CDR3 protein: CASSFQGVGEQYF
D gene: -
clone size: many
V gene: TRBV5-5
J gene: TRBJ2-7

CDR3 DNA: TGCGCCAGCAGCTTGTCCCCACCGAGGGAGCAGTTCTTC
CDR3 protein: CASSLSPPREQFF
D gene: -
clone size: few
V gene: TRBV5-1
J gene: TRBJ2-1

CDR3 DNA: TGTGCCAGCAGCCAAGACGCGAATAATCAGCCCCAGCATTTT
CDR3 protein: CASSQDANNQPQHF
D gene: -
clone size: -
V gene: TRBV3-1
J gene: TRBJ1-5

CDR3 DNA: TGCAGTGCTAGAGATAAGGGGTATAATTCACCCCTCCACTTT
CDR3 protein: CSARDKGYNSPLHF
D gene: -
clone size: few
V gene: TRBV20-1
J gene: TRBJ1-6

CDR3 DNA: TGTGCCAGCAGCCAAGATGGGCTAGCGGGCCACGCGGGGAGTGAGCAGTACTTC
CDR3 protein: CASSQDGLAGHAGSEQYF
D gene: TRBD2
clone size: -
V gene: TRBV4-2
J gene: TRBJ2-5

CDR3 DNA: TGTGCCAGCACCACGCGGGGGGCAGGTCAGCCCCAGCATTTT
CDR3 protein: CASTTRGAGQPQHF
D gene: -
clone size: few
V gene: TRBV6-2/TRBV6-3
J gene: TRBJ1-5

CDR3 DNA: TGCAGCGTCCGGGGAGGGGCCGCTCGCTATGGCTACACCTTC
CDR3 protein: CSVRGGAARYGYTF
D gene: -
clone size: -
V gene: TRBV29-1
J gene: TRBJ1-2

CDR3 DNA: TGTGCCATCAGTGAGCCACAGCGCTATGGCTACACCTTC
CDR3 protein: CAISEPQRYGYTF
D gene: -
clone size: -
V gene: TRBV10-3
J gene: TRBJ1-2

CDR3 DNA: TGCAGTGCTGGGGGGAGGCCTAATTCACCCCTCCACTTT
CDR3 protein: CSAGGRPNSPLHF
D gene: -
clone size: few
V gene: TRBV20-1
J gene: TRBJ1-6

CDR3 DNA: TGTGCCACCACGTCCCAGGACTTGAATGGCTACACCTTC
CDR3 protein: CATTSQDLNGYTF
D gene: -
clone size: few
V gene: TRBV15
J gene: TRBJ1-2

CDR3 DNA: TGTGCCAGCAGCCCGGGGGAGCCGGGAGCCCTCACAGATACGCAGTATTTT
CDR3 protein: CASSPGEPGALTDTQYF
D gene: -
clone size: many
V gene: TRBV7-2
J gene: TRBJ2-3

CDR3 DNA: TGTGCCAGCAGCGGATTGGGCGCAACTAATGAAAAACTGTTTTTT
CDR3 protein: CASSGLGATNEKLFF
D gene: -
clone size: -
V gene: TRBV5-5
J gene: TRBJ1-4

CDR3 DNA: TGTGCCAGCAGTTACAGGGGAGAAACTAATGAGCAGTTCTTC
CDR3 protein: CASSYRGETNEQFF
D gene: TRBD1
clone size: few
V gene: TRBV27
J gene: TRBJ2-1

CDR3 DNA: TGCAGCGTTGAGGCTAGCGGAAGCACAGATACGCAGTATTTT
CDR3 protein: CSVEASGSTDTQYF
D gene: TRBD2
clone size: -
V gene: TRBV29-1
J gene: TRBJ2-3

CDR3 DNA: TGTGCCAGCAGTCCGGGCAGGGAACGGGAAAAACTGTTTTTT
CDR3 protein: CASSPGREREKLFF
D gene: -
clone size: few
V gene: TRBV27
J gene: TRBJ1-4

CDR3 DNA: TGTGCCAGCAGCCGGGACATCGGTTCGGATACGCAGTATTTT
CDR3 protein: CASSRDIGSDTQYF
D gene: -
clone size: few
V gene: TRBV7-2
J gene: TRBJ2-3

CDR3 DNA: TGTGCCAGCACCTCTTCGCGGGGGCACTACAATGAGCAGTTCTTC
CDR3 protein: CASTSSRGHYNEQFF
D gene: -
clone size: -
V gene: TRBV27
J gene: TRBJ2-1

CDR3 DNA: TGCGCCAGCAGCCAGGACCAAGCTAGGAGTACAGATACGCAGTATTTT
CDR3 protein: CASSQDQARSTDTQYF
D gene: -
clone size: -
V gene: TRBV4-1
J gene: TRBJ2-3

CDR3 DNA: TGTGCCGCGGGACTAGCTGGAGATACGCAGTATTTT
CDR3 protein: CAAGLAGDTQYF
D gene: TRBD2
clone size: few
V gene: TRBV10-3
J gene: TRBJ2-3

CDR3 DNA: TGTGCCAGCAGCCCCCTGACAGGGGTAGGAGAGACCCAGTACTTC
CDR3 protein: CASSPLTGVGETQYF
D gene: TRBD1
clone size: few
V gene: TRBV7-2
J gene: TRBJ2-5